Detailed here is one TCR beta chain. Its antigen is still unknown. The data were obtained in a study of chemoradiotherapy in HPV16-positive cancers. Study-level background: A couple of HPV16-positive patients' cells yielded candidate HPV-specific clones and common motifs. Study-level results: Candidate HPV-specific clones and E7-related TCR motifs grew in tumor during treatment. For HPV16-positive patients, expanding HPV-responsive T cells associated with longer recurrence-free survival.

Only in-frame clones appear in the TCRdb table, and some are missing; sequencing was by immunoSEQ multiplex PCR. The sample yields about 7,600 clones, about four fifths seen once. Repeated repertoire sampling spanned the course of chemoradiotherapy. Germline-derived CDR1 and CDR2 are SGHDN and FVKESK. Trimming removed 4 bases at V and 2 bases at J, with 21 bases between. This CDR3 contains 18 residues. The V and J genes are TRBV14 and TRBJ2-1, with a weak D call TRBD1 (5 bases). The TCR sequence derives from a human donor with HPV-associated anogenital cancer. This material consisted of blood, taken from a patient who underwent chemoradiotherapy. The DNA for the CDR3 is TGTGCCAGCAGCCCTACTGGGATGACAGCGTGGGCCTACAATGAGCAGTTCTTC. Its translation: CASSPTGMTAWAYNEQFF.